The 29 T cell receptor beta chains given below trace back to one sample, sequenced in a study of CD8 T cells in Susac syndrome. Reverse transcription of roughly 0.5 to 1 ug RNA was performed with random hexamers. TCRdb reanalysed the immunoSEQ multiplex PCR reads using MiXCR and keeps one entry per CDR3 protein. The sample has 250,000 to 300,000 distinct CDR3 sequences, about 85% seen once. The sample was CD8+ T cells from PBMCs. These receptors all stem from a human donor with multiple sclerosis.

As DNA, the CDR3 is TGCAGTGCGACGGGACTAGCGGGAGCTTTCTCCTACAATGAGCAGTTCTTC. Encoded protein: CSATGLAGAFSYNEQFF. The chain carries TRBV20-1 and TRBJ2-1; 14 bases are a match to TRBD2. The ends lost 6 bases at V and 0 bases at J; junction bases unmatched: 7. CDR1 and CDR2 (germline): DFQATT, SNEGSKA (reference sequence). The CDR3 is made up of 17 amino acids.

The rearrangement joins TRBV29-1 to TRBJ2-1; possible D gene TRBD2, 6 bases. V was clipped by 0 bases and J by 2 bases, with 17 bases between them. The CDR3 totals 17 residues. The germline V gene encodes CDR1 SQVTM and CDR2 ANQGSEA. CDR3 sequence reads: CSVEDNTPGVPYNEQFF. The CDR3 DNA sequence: TGCAGCGTTGAAGATAACACGCCGGGAGTTCCCTACAATGAGCAGTTCTTC.

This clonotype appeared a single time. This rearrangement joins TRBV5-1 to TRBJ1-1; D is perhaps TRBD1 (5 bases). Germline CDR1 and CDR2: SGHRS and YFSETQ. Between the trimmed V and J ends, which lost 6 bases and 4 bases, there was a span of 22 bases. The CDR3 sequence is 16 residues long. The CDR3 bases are TGCGCCAGCAACAGCCGGGACTCCTCAAGGGGCACTGAAGCTTTCTTT. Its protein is CASNSRDSSRGTEAFF.

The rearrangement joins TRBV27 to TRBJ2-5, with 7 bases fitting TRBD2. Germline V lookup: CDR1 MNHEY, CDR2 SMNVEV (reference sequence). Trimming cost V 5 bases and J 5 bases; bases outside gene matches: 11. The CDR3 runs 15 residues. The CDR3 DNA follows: TGTGCCAGCAGTACATGGGGGGGGAGAGCGGAGACCCAGTACTTC. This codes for CASSTWGGRAETQYF.

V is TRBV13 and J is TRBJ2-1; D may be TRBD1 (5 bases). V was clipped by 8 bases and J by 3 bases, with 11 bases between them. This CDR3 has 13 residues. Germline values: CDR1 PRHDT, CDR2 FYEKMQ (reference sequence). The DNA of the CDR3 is TGTGCCAGCCTCAGGGCCGGCTACAATGAGCAGTTCTTC. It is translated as CASLRAGYNEQFF.

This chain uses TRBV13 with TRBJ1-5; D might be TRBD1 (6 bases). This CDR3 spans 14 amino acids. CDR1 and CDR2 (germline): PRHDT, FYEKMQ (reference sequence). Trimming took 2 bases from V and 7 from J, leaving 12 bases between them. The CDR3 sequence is CASSLQGRKQPQHF. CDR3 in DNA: TGTGCCAGCAGCTTACAGGGGAGGAAGCAGCCCCAGCATTTT. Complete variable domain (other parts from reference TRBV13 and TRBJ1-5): AAGVIQSPRHLIKEKRETATLKCYPIPRHDTVYWYQQGPGQDPQFLISFYEKMQSDKGSIPDRFSAQQFSDYHSELNMSSLELGDSALYFCASSLQGRKQPQHFGDGTRLSIL.

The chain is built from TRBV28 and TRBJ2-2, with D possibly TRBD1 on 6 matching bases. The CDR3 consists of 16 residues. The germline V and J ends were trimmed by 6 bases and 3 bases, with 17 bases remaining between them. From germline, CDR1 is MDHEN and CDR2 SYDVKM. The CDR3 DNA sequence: TGTGCCAGCAGACAACTACCACAGGGACACACCGGGGAGCTGTTTTTT. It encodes CASRQLPQGHTGELFF.

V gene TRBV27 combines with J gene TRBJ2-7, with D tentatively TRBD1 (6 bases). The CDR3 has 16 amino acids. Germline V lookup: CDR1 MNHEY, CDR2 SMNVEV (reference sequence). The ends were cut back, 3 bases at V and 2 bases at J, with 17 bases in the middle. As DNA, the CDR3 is TGTGCCAGCAGTTTCTCTGCAGGGGAGCAGGCCTACGAGCAGTACTTC. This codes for CASSFSAGEQAYEQYF.

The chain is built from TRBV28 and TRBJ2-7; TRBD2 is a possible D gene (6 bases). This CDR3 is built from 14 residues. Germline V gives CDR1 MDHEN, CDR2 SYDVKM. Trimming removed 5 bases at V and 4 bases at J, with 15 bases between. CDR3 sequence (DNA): TGTGCCAGCAGTGGAATAGCGGTGTATTACGAGCAGTACTTC. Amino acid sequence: CASSGIAVYYEQYF.

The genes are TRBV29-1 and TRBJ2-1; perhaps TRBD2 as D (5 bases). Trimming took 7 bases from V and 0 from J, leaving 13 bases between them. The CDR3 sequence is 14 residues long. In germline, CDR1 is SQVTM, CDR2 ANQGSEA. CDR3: CSALGDSSYNEQFF. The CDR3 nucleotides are TGCAGCGCCCTCGGGGATAGCTCCTACAATGAGCAGTTCTTC.

DNA for the CDR3: TGTGCCATCAGTGAGTCGAGGGTGGATACGCAGTATTTT. This translates into CAISESRVDTQYF. This chain joins TRBV10-3 and TRBJ2-3, with TRBD2 as a possible D gene (5 bases). Trimming took 0 bases from V and 6 from J, leaving 7 bases between them. The CDR3 contains 13 residues. Germline V lookup: CDR1 ENHRY, CDR2 SYGVKD.

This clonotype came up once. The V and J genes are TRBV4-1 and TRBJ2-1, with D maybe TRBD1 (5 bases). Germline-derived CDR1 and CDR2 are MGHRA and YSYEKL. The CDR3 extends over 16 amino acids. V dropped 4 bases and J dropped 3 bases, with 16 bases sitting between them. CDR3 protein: CASSPGLGAYYNEQFF. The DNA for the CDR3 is TGCGCCAGCAGCCCAGGCTTAGGGGCTTACTACAATGAGCAGTTCTTC.

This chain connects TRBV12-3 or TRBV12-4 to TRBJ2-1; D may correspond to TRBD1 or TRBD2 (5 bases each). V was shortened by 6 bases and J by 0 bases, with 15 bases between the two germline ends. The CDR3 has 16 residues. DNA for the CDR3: TGTGCCAGCAGCCGAGGGGTCTTCAGCTCCTACAATGAGCAGTTCTTC. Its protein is CASSRGVFSSYNEQFF.

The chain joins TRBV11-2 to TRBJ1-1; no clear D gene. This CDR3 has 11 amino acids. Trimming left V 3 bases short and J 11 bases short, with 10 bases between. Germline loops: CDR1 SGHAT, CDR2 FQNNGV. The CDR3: CASSFGDWAFF. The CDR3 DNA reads TGTGCCAGCAGCTTTGGTGATTGGGCTTTCTTT. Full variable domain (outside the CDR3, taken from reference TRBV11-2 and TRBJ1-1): EAGVAQSPRYKIIEKRQSVAFWCNPISGHATLYWYQQILGQGPKLLIQFQNNGVVDDSQLPKDRFSAERLKGVDSTLKIQPAKLEDSAVYLCASSFGDWAFFGQGTRLTVV.

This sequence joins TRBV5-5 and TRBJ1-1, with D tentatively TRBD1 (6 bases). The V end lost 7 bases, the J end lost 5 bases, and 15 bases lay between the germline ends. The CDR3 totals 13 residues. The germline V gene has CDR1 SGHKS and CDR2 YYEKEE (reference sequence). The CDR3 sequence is CASRSDRRTEAFF. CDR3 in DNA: TGTGCCAGCCGATCGGACAGAAGAACTGAAGCTTTCTTT.

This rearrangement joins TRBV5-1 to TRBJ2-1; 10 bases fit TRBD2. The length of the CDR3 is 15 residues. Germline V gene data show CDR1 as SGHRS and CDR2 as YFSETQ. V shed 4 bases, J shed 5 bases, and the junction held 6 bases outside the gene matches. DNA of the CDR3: TGCGCCAGCAGCATCGGGACTAGCGCAAACAATGAGCAGTTCTTC. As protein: CASSIGTSANNEQFF. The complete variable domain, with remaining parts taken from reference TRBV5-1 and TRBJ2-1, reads KAGVTQTPRYLIKTRGQQVTLSCSPISGHRSVSWYQQTPGQGLQFLFEYFSETQRNKGNFPGRFSGRQFSNSRSEMNVSTLELGDSALYLCASSIGTSANNEQFFGPGTRLTVL.

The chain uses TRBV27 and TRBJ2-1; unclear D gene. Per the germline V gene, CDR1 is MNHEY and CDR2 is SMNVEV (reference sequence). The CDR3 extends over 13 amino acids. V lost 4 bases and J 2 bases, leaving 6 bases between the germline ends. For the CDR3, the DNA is TGTGCCAGCAGTTGGCAGACCTACAATGAGCAGTTCTTC. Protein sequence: CASSWQTYNEQFF.

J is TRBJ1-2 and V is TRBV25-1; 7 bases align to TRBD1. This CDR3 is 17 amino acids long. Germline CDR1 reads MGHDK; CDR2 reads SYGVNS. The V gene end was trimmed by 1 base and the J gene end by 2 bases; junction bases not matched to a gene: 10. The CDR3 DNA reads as TGTGCCAGCAGTGAATCTCCGGGACAGAGCGTGAACTATGGCTACACCTTC. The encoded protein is CASSESPGQSVNYGYTF.

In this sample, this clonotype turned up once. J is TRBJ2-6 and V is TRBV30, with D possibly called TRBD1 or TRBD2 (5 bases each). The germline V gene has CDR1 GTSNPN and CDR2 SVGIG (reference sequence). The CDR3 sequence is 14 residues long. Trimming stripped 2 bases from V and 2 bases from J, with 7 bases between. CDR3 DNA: TGTGCCTGGAGTCTGGGGGCTGGGGCCAACGTCCTGACTTTC. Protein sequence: CAWSLGAGANVLTF.

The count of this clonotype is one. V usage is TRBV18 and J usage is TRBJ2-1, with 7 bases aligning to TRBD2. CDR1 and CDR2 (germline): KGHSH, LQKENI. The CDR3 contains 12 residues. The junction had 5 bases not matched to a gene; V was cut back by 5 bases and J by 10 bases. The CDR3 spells CASSTGTIEQFF. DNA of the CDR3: TGTGCCAGCTCAACCGGGACTATCGAGCAGTTCTTC.

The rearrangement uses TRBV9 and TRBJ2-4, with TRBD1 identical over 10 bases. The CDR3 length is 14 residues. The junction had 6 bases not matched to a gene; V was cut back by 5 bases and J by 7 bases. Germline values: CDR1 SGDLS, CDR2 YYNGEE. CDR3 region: CASSFPGQGNIQYF. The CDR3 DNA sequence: TGTGCCAGCAGTTTTCCGGGACAGGGGAACATTCAGTACTTC.

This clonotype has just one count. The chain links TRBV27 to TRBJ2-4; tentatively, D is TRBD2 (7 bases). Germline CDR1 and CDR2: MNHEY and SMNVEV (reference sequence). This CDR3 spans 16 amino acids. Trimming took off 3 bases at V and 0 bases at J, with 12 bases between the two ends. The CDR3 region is CASSFGGGGAKNIQYF. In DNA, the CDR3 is TGTGCCAGCAGTTTTGGGGGCGGGGGAGCCAAAAACATTCAGTACTTC.

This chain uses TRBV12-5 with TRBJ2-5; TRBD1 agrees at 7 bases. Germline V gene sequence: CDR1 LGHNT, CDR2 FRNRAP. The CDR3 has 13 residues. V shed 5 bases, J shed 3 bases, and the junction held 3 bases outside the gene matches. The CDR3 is CASGHDREETQYF. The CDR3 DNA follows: TGTGCTAGTGGTCATGACAGGGAAGAGACCCAGTACTTC.

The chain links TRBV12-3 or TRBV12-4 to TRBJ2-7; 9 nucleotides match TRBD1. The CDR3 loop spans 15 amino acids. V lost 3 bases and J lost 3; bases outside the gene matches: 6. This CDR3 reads CASSFLGQGIYEQYF. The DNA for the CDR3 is TGTGCCAGCAGTTTCCTAGGACAGGGGATCTACGAGCAGTACTTC.

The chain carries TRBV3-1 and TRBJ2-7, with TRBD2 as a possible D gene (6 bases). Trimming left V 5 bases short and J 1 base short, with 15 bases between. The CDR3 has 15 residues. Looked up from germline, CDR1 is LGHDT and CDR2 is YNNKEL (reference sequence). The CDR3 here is CASSYGLHPSYEQYF. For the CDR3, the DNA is TGTGCCAGCAGCTATGGACTACACCCTTCCTACGAGCAGTACTTC.

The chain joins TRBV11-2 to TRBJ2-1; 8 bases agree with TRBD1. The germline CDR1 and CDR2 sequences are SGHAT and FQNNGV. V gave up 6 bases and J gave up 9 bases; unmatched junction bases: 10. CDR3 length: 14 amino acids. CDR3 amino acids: CASSTGTGGGEQFF. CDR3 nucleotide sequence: TGTGCCAGCAGTACCGGGACAGGCGGAGGTGAGCAGTTCTTC. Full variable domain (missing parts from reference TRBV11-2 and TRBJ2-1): EAGVAQSPRYKIIEKRQSVAFWCNPISGHATLYWYQQILGQGPKLLIQFQNNGVVDDSQLPKDRFSAERLKGVDSTLKIQPAKLEDSAVYLCASSTGTGGGEQFFGPGTRLTVL.

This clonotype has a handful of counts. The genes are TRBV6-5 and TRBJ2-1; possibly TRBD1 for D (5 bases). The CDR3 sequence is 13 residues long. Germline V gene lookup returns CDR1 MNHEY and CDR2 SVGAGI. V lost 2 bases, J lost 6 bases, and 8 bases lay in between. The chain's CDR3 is CASSYGAANEQFF. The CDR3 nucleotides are TGTGCCAGCAGTTACGGGGCGGCCAATGAGCAGTTCTTC.

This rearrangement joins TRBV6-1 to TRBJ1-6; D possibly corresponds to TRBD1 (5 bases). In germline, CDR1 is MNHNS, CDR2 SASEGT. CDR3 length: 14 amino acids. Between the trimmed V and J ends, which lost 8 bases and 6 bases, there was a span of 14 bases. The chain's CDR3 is CASPYRQINSPLHF. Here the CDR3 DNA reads TGTGCCAGCCCGTACCGACAGATTAATTCACCCCTCCACTTT.

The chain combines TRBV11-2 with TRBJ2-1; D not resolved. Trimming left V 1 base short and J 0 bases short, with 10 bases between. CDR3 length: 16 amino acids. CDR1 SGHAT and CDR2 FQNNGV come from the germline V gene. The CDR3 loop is CASSLGPGNSYNEQFF. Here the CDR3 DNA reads TGTGCCAGCAGCTTAGGACCCGGAAACTCCTACAATGAGCAGTTCTTC.